Listed below are T cell receptor beta chains from one sample, sequenced in a study of somatic mutations in cytotoxic T cells in rheumatoid arthritis. Assay used: immunoSEQ multiplex PCR; TCRdb lists only in-frame clones, some missing. The profile shows about 18,000 clones, 65% to 70% of them singletons. Sequencing was done on a sample of CD8+ T cells sorted from blood. The receptors originated from an adult with rheumatoid arthritis. Each CDR3 is given with its conserved first and last residue. The D gene is left open where the match is weak. Clone size appears in some rows only: once, few, many, or a class for an expanded clone.

few TRBD2 TRBJ2-7 TRBV6-5 CASSPAGGEQYF TGTGCCAGCAGTCCCGCGGGGGGCGAGCAGTACTTC
NA TRBD1 TRBJ1-5 TRBV9 CASRAGGGQPQHF TGTGCCAGCAGGGCAGGGGGCGGTCAGCCCCAGCATTTT
NA TRBD1 TRBJ1-5 TRBV4-1 CASSHGQGSQPQHF TGCGCCAGCAGCCACGGACAGGGAAGTCAGCCCCAGCATTTT
NA NA TRBJ2-7 TRBV19 CASSNTGLRGNSYEQYF TGTGCCAGTAGCAACACAGGGTTGCGGGGGAACTCCTACGAGCAGTACTTC
NA NA TRBJ1-1 TRBV4-3 CASSQDEGYTEAFF TGCGCCAGCAGCCAAGATGAGGGATACACTGAAGCTTTCTTT
once NA TRBJ1-1 TRBV5-8 CASSLGQRNTEAFF TGTGCCAGCAGCCTCGGACAGAGGAACACTGAAGCTTTCTTT
NA NA TRBJ2-7 TRBV7-2 CASSPRTVGEQYF TGTGCCAGCAGCCCCCGGACAGTAGGCGAGCAGTACTTC
NA NA TRBJ1-3 TRBV11-2 CASSRTGGNTIYF TGTGCCAGCAGCAGAACAGGAGGAAACACCATATATTTT
NA NA TRBJ2-7 TRBV6-1 CASCRYSYEQYF TGTGCCAGCTGTCGGTACTCCTACGAGCAGTACTTC
NA NA TRBJ2-7 TRBV29-1 CSVELRDRSYEQYF TGCAGCGTTGAATTAAGGGACCGGTCCTACGAGCAGTACTTC
NA NA TRBJ1-6 TRBV6-6 CASKRGEDSPLHF TGTGCCAGCAAGAGGGGAGAGGATTCACCCCTCCACTTT
NA TRBD1 TRBJ2-7 TRBV28 CASSFGTGYYEQYF TGTGCCAGCAGTTTTGGGACAGGGTACTACGAGCAGTACTTC
NA TRBD1 TRBJ1-1 TRBV10-1 CASNPYRGAEAFF TGCGCCAGCAATCCCTACAGGGGCGCTGAAGCTTTCTTT
NA TRBD1 TRBJ1-2 TRBV7-8 CASSLLGTGKNYGYTF TGTGCCAGCAGCTTACTCGGGACAGGGAAGAACTATGGCTACACCTTC
NA NA TRBJ2-7 TRBV9 CASSRDRIGSNEQYF TGTGCCAGCAGCAGAGACAGGATCGGGTCGAACGAGCAGTACTTC
NA NA TRBJ1-5 TRBV6-5 CASSRPYQPQHF TGTGCCAGCAGCCGTCCATATCAGCCCCAGCATTTT
few NA TRBJ2-7 TRBV29-1 CSVLQVKREQYF TGCAGCGTTCTGCAGGTTAAGCGGGAGCAGTACTTC
NA TRBD2 TRBJ2-2 TRBV7-8 CASSLVSGANTGELFF TGTGCCAGCAGCTTAGTTAGCGGGGCGAACACCGGGGAGCTGTTTTTT
NA TRBD1 TRBJ1-4 TRBV6-5 CASSNTGDGGEKLFF TGTGCCAGCAGTAATACAGGGGATGGGGGTGAAAAACTGTTTTTT
NA TRBD2 TRBJ2-1 TRBV10-2 CASSEQRGEHNEQFF TGCGCCAGCAGTGAGCAGCGGGGGGAACACAATGAGCAGTTCTTC
NA NA TRBJ2-5 TRBV25-1 CASRKETQYF TGTGCCAGCAGGAAAGAGACCCAGTACTTC
few NA TRBJ1-1 TRBV19 CASSIFDSSMEAFF TGTGCCAGTAGTATTTTTGACAGTTCCATGGAGGCTTTCTTT
few TRBD1 TRBJ2-2 TRBV19 CASRDRTNTGELFF TGTGCCAGTAGGGACAGGACAAACACCGGGGAGCTGTTTTTT
NA NA TRBJ2-1 TRBV4-2 CASSQELSNSPAFF TGTGCCAGCAGCCAAGAATTGTCGAACTCTCCAGCGTTCTTC
NA NA TRBJ2-5 TRBV6-5 CASSYYGGEETQYF TGTGCCAGCAGTTACTACGGGGGTGAAGAGACCCAGTACTTC
NA NA TRBJ1-5 TRBV5-4 CASSLGDNQPQHF TGTGCCAGCAGCTTGGGGGACAATCAGCCCCAGCATTTT
NA NA TRBJ1-5 TRBV19 CASSIYGRGQPQHF TGTGCCAGTAGTATATACGGCAGGGGTCAGCCCCAGCATTTT
few NA TRBJ2-3 TRBV18 CASSPPGGDRQGTQYF TGTGCCAGCTCACCACCCGGGGGCGACCGCCAAGGTACGCAGTATTTT
large NA TRBJ2-7 TRBV5-1 CASSLDKRLEQYF TGCGCCAGCAGCTTGGATAAAAGGCTCGAGCAGTACTTC
NA TRBD1 TRBJ1-5 TRBV27 CASSARQGWNQPQHF TGTGCCAGCAGTGCCCGACAGGGGTGGAATCAGCCCCAGCATTTT
NA NA TRBJ1-6 TRBV19 CASTLGQKLYNSPLHF TGTGCCAGTACCCTCGGACAAAAACTCTATAATTCACCCCTCCACTTT
NA NA TRBJ2-3 TRBV27 CASSLRLVDTQYF TGTGCCAGCAGTTTAAGACTAGTGGATACGCAGTATTTT
few TRBD1 TRBJ1-1 TRBV5-4 CASSLPEQGELETEAFF TGTGCCAGCAGCCTACCGGAACAGGGGGAGCTCGAGACTGAAGCTTTCTTT
NA TRBD2 TRBJ2-5 TRBV6-6 CASSSQRAGDQETQYF TGTGCCAGCAGCTCCCAGCGAGCGGGGGACCAAGAGACCCAGTACTTC
NA TRBD2 TRBJ2-7 TRBV7-9 CASSLPGTSAFYEQYF TGTGCCAGCAGCTTACCCGGGACTAGCGCTTTCTACGAGCAGTACTTC
NA TRBD1 TRBJ2-5 TRBV5-6 CASADTGTGQETQYF TGTGCCAGCGCAGATACCGGGACAGGCCAAGAGACCCAGTACTTC
NA NA TRBJ1-2 TRBV12-5 CASGLDRSYTF TGTGCTAGTGGTTTGGACCGGAGCTACACCTTC
NA NA TRBJ2-1 TRBV5-8 CASSLAGDSYNEQFF TGTGCCAGCAGCTTGGCGGGTGACAGCTACAATGAGCAGTTCTTC
NA TRBD1 TRBJ1-5 TRBV27 CASSLDRGLLQPQHF TGTGCCAGCAGTTTAGACAGGGGGCTGCTTCAGCCCCAGCATTTT
medium-sized NA TRBJ2-3 TRBV9 CASSVADTQYF TGTGCCAGCAGCGTAGCGGATACGCAGTATTTT